This record looks at one T cell receptor (beta chain) sequence and its context. Its antigen is unknown. No qualities accompany the bases; no much larger clone lies one base away. The CDR3 regions of human TCRbeta chains were analyzed by immunosequencing. The original pipeline was this. Repertoire TCRs were matched against a reference library of SARS-CoV-2-specific TCRs generated with the MIRA antigen-specificity platform. Breadth was defined as the fraction of unique TCRs that were SARS-CoV-2-associated. Depth was defined as the fraction of total T cells that were SARS-CoV-2-associated. Each spike-specific TCR was assigned to its reactive spike region and to a CD4 or CD8 class using the MIRA data. Log10-transformed breadth and depth values were compared by one-way ANOVA with Sidak's multiple comparisons tests. The source is immuneACCESS, and TCRdb retained only in-frame sequences with V and J called. Part of the clones is not carried over; for the studies checked, unresolved V genes explain less than half of this, and the remainder is unexplained. The DNA gave D and trimming, while V, J and clone size come from that table. The sample table records about 140,000 clones; about 90% of these occur just once. The top ten clonotypes cover around 3.5% of the sample.

This specimen's time point label, per the study, means: baseline before first vaccination. Vaccinee samples were obtained from the UK trials COV001 and COV002, which included a single-blind randomized controlled phase 2/3 trial of AZD1222 (ChAdOx1 nCoV-19) in healthy adults. For TCRbeta chain sequencing, PBMC samples were collected from trial participants at day 0 and at day 28 after the second dose. The sample belongs to a study of T cell responses to AZD1222 COVID-19 vaccine (dated by TCRdb to the early 2020s). Regarding the study in general: AZD1222 recipients with second doses at about 4 weeks or about 12 weeks were pooled, because spike-specific TCR depth and breadth did not differ between schedules. TCR sequencing was performed for roughly 240 trial participants, of whom about 200 were given two doses of AZD1222 and around 26 were given two doses of MenACWY control vaccine. Trial participants were enrolled into age subgroups of 18-55, 56-69 and 70-plus years, which contained approximately 150, 28 and 58 TCR-sequenced participants, respectively. General conclusions and limits of the study: Epitopes outside the regions mutated in the B.1.351 and B.1.1.7 variants were reportedly recognized by nearly half of the unique spike-specific TCRs. Because no samples from the day 14 peak response were available, repertoires could be characterized only after the peak T cell response. Participants were mostly white British, with more females than males. The authors suggested clonal diversity may have been underestimated. In the small 56-69-year group, the increase in depth fell short of significance, most likely because of low power. The whole spike protein was spanned by vaccine-associated CD4 TCRs, and dominant responses were seen in regions 160-218 and 743-854. A significant rise in spike-specific TCR breadth and depth was observed after two AZD1222 doses relative to day 0 and relative to MenACWY recipients. Conclusions about previously exposed vaccinees are limited because only a handful of AZD1222 recipients were SARS-CoV-2 seropositive at baseline.

Ends trimmed: V by 0 bases, J by 9 bases; bases unmatched to a gene: 12. The CDR3 covers 16 residues, taking in both the cysteine and the phenylalanine. This entry keeps only the CDR3 DNA: 48 bases, framed from base 1. In the germline V gene, CDR1 corresponds to SGDLS and CDR2 to YYNGEE. The sequence was obtained from an adult in good health. The sequence links TRBV9 to TRBJ2-1; the junction holds 7 bases that match TRBD2. Sequencing used peripheral blood, obtained on day 0 of AZD1222 vaccination. CDR3 reads: CASSVGASGKVGEQFF. The DNA is as follows: TGTGCCAGCAGCGTAGGGGCGAGCGGGAAAGTTGGTGAGCAGTTCTTC.